This T cell receptor (beta chain) was identified in a study of T cells in Graves' hyperthyroidism and ophthalmopathy. Study-level points and caveats: Most thyroid clonotypes that were expanded above 0.001 also turned up in blood.

The CDR3 consists of 12 residues. Germline-derived CDR1 and CDR2 are LGHDT and YNNKEL (reference sequence). The germline V and J ends were trimmed by 8 bases and 8 bases, with 12 bases remaining between them. Amplified TCR beta CDR3 regions came from RNA transcripts. The primer set for the first-round RT-PCR of the TCR CDR3 was HTBI. One entry per CDR3 protein results from TCRdb running MiXCR on the multiplex PCR reads. The sample includes roughly 380,000 distinct CDR3 sequences, approximately 15% of them seen just once. Calling Graves' hyperthyroidism stable meant ophthalmopathy did not progress within 18 months. Lactation, pregnancy, other autoimmune disease or uncontrolled infection excluded patients. Diagnosing involved the use of clinical symptoms, serum thyroxine and TRAb, thyroid ultrasound and orbital computed tomography. Concerning this clonotype: The target antigen is unknown. This may arise from a read error, as a much more abundant clone is one base away.

The V gene is TRBV3-1, the J gene TRBJ2-2; D is ambiguous. Sequenced: blood. The origin of this receptor is a woman aged 55-70 years with Graves' hyperthyroidism. The CDR3 DNA follows: TGTGCCAGCGCCCGCGACCAAGGGGAGCTGTTTTTT. This sequence encodes CASARDQGELFF.